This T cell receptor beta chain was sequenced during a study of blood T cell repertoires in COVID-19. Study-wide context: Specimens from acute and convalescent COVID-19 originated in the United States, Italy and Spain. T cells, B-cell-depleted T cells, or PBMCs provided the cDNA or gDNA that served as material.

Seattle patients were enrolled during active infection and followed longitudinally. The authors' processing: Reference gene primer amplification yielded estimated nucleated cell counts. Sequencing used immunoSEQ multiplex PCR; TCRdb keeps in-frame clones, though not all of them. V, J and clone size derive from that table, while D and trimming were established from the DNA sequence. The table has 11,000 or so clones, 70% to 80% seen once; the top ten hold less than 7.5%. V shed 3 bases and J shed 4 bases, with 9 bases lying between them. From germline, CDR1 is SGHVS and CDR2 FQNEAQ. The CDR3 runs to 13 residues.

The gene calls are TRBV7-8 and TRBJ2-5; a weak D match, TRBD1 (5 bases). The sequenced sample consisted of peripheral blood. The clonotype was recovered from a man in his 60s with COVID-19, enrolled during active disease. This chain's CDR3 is CASSFDRGETQYF. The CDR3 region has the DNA TGTGCCAGCAGCTTCGATAGGGGAGAGACCCAGTACTTC. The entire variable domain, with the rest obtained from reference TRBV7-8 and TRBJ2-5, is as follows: GAGVSQSPRYKVAKRGQDVALRCDPISGHVSLFWYQQALGQGPEFLTYFQNEAQLDKSGLPSDRFFAERPEGSVSTLKIQRTQQEDSAVYLCASSFDRGETQYFGPGTRLLVL.